The entry below gives a single T cell receptor beta chain sequence along with its context. The antigen is undetermined. This specimen comes from a study of blood T cells in healthy people across ages. A J-beta primer mix and a sample-barcoded 5' primer were used in a second PCR of roughly 6 to 11 cycles. TCRdb processed the 5' RACE reads anew with MiXCR; each CDR3 protein has one entry. The table lists 800,000 to 950,000 distinct CDR3 sequences, about 27% of them singletons, with 10% to 13% in the top ten. Points from the study as a whole: Those diversity estimates obtained from one million T cells were thought to be underestimates. Significant beta diversity loss was already apparent by age roughly 38, declining roughly linearly.

Germline CDR1 reads GTSNPN; CDR2 reads SVGIG (reference sequence). V lost 1 base and J 1 base, leaving 8 bases between the germline ends. The CDR3 is 13 amino acids. These records were also assigned to another study, of T cells of mothers and their children. That source reports: In related and unrelated pairs alike, thymic selection shapes TCR recombination output, with inherited differences minor.

Sequencing was carried out using blood. V is TRBV30 and J is TRBJ2-7, with D tentatively TRBD1 (6 bases). The TCR comes from a woman between 40 and 55 years old in good health. DNA for the CDR3: TGTGCCTGGAGTGAACAGGGTTCCTACGAGCAGTACTTC. Translated: CAWSEQGSYEQYF.